Presented here are 23 T cell receptor beta chains from one specimen sequenced in a study of neurological immune-mediated disorders. TCRdb independently ran MiXCR on the 5' RACE reads; one entry per CDR3 protein. The table shows about 50,000 distinct CDR3 sequences, with approximately 10% occurring only once. The sequenced sample consisted of PBMCs. The receptor source for this set is a man between 65 and 79 years old with HTLV-1-associated myelopathy (HAM/TSP).

This clonotype was detected many times. The J gene is TRBJ2-1, the V gene TRBV7-3; D remains ambiguous. The CDR3 has 13 amino acids. Germline V gives CDR1 SGHTA, CDR2 FQGTGA. The V gene lost 5 bases and the J gene lost 5 bases, with 10 bases spanning the gap. CDR3 sequence reads: CASSADSHNEQFF. In nucleotides, the CDR3 is TGTGCCAGCAGCGCCGACTCTCACAATGAGCAGTTCTTC.

Note on this clonotype: With a much larger clone just one base away, this may be a read error. The chain has TRBV10-3 and TRBJ1-1, with D perhaps TRBD1 (5 bases). The CDR3 covers 16 residues. Trimming shortened V by 3 bases and J by 5 bases, and 19 bases separated the two germline ends. Germline assignment: CDR1 ENHRY and CDR2 SYGVKD. The CDR3 spells CAISDRWGMVETEAFF. The CDR3 nucleotides are TGTGCCATCAGTGATCGATGGGGCATGGTTGAGACTGAAGCTTTCTTT.

J is TRBJ2-7 and V is TRBV18; D uncertain. The length of the CDR3 is 13 residues. Germline V gene lookup returns CDR1 KGHSH and CDR2 LQKENI. The V end was cut by 1 base, the J end by 2 bases, with 6 bases between. The CDR3 protein is CASSPRGTYEQYF. The CDR3 DNA sequence: TGTGCCAGCTCACCACGGGGAACCTACGAGCAGTACTTC.

Ten or more counts support this clonotype. V and J are TRBV9 and TRBJ2-4, with 8 bases matching TRBD2. Germline values: CDR1 SGDLS, CDR2 YYNGEE. Trimming at V came to 4 bases and at J to 7 bases, leaving 19 bases not matched to a gene. The CDR3 has 18 residues. Here the CDR3 reads CASSLGEGSQRERNIQYF. For the CDR3, the DNA is TGTGCCAGCAGCCTCGGGGAGGGCTCACAGCGGGAGAGGAACATTCAGTACTTC.

At least ten counts were recorded for this clonotype. The chain joins TRBV19 to TRBJ2-5; a possible D gene is TRBD2 (6 bases). The V and J ends lost 7 bases and 2 bases respectively, with 14 bases between them. The CDR3 is 14 residues long. Looked up from germline, CDR1 is LNHDA and CDR2 is SQIVND (reference sequence). CDR3 in amino acids: CASNQPGGQETQYF. Written as DNA, the CDR3 is TGTGCCAGTAACCAACCTGGGGGGCAAGAGACCCAGTACTTC.

This clonotype was recorded many times. This chain uses TRBV5-1 with TRBJ1-2; D gene uncertain. Between the trimmed V and J ends, which lost 0 bases and 0 bases, there was a span of 3 bases. The CDR3 sequence is 13 residues long. CDR1 is SGHRS and CDR2 is YFSETQ in the germline V gene. CDR3 bases: TGCGCCAGCAGCTTGGGGACTAACTATGGCTACACCTTC. This encodes CASSLGTNYGYTF. The full variable domain, its missing parts supplied by reference TRBV5-1 and TRBJ1-2, is KAGVTQTPRYLIKTRGQQVTLSCSPISGHRSVSWYQQTPGQGLQFLFEYFSETQRNKGNFPGRFSGRQFSNSRSEMNVSTLELGDSALYLCASSLGTNYGYTFGSGTRLTVV.

This clonotype has ten or more counts. This sequence joins TRBV12-3 or TRBV12-4 and TRBJ2-7, with TRBD1 as a possible D gene (6 bases). This CDR3 spans 14 amino acids. V dropped 5 bases and J dropped 2 bases, with 13 bases sitting between them. CDR3 loop: CASSLSGQTYEQYF. DNA for the CDR3: TGTGCCAGCAGTCTCTCCGGACAGACCTACGAGCAGTACTTC.

This clonotype was seen repeatedly, ten times or more. V is TRBV19 and J is TRBJ1-1, with unresolved D. V was cut by 0 bases and J by 0 bases, with 11 bases left in between. Germline V lookup: CDR1 LNHDA, CDR2 SQIVND (reference sequence). The CDR3 extends over 16 amino acids. CDR3 sequence: CASSIEHTRMNTEAFF. The CDR3 DNA is TGTGCCAGTAGTATAGAACACACCCGGATGAACACTGAAGCTTTCTTT.

This clonotype showed up just a few times. A much larger clone sits a single nucleotide away, making a read error possible. The rearrangement joins TRBV28 to TRBJ1-5; D perhaps matches TRBD1 (6 bases). V was clipped by 10 bases and J by 7 bases, with 14 bases between them. Germline values: CDR1 MDHEN, CDR2 SYDVKM. The CDR3 loop spans 12 amino acids. The CDR3 DNA follows: TGTGCCAACAAGACAGGCTCACAGCCCCAGCATTTT. It specifies CANKTGSQPQHF.

This clonotype was observed many times. As DNA, the CDR3 is TGTGCCGTCGAGGGGCAGGCCAATAACCGTCTGTATTTT. This codes for CAVEGQANNRLYF. V and J are TRBV6-6 and TRBJ2-3; the D gene could be TRBD1 or TRBD2 (5 bases each). Germline loops: CDR1 MNHNY, CDR2 SVGAGI (reference sequence). Trimming removed 11 bases at V and 14 bases at J, with 26 bases between. The CDR3 is 13 amino acids.

This clonotype was recorded many times. This chain joins TRBV27 and TRBJ1-1; the D is unclear. CDR1 MNHEY and CDR2 SMNVEV come from the germline V gene (reference sequence). The CDR3 extends over 12 amino acids. V lost 9 bases, J lost 3 bases, and 11 bases lay in between. CDR3 region: CARLGRDTEAFF. DNA of the CDR3: TGTGCCAGGCTCGGGCGGGACACTGAAGCTTTCTTT.

There are many counts of this clonotype. The chain combines TRBV7-8 with TRBJ1-2; 7 positions match TRBD1. V lost 5 bases, J lost 0 bases, and 9 bases stayed unmatched. Germline V gives CDR1 SGHVS, CDR2 FQNEAQ. CDR3 length equals 16 residues. DNA for the CDR3: TGTGCCAGCAGCACCGGACAGGCCCTAGCTAACTATGGCTACACCTTC. Translation gives CASSTGQALANYGYTF.

By its share, this clonotype is medium-sized (0.01 to 0.1%). The gene calls are TRBV15 and TRBJ1-6; possibly TRBD1 for D (5 bases). The CDR3 contains 15 residues. Trimming left V 0 bases short and J 9 bases short, with 12 bases between. Germline values: CDR1 LNHNV, CDR2 YYDKDF (reference sequence). The CDR3 nucleotides are TGTGCCACCAGCAGAGAGTCTTCCGGGGGTTCACCCCTCCACTTT. It encodes CATSRESSGGSPLHF. The complete variable domain, with remaining parts taken from reference TRBV15 and TRBJ1-6, reads DAMVIQNPRYQVTQFGKPVTLSCSQTLNHNVMYWYQQKSSQAPKLLFHYYDKDFNNEADTPDNFQSRRPNTSFCFLDIRSPGLGDTAMYLCATSRESSGGSPLHFGNGTRLTVT.

This clonotype was picked up many times. The chain employs TRBV7-8 and TRBJ1-3; no clear D gene. Looked up from germline, CDR1 is SGHVS and CDR2 is FQNEAQ. The CDR3 is made up of 15 amino acids. The V and J ends lost 1 base and 4 bases respectively, with 11 bases between them. CDR3 nucleotides: TGTGCCAGCAGCTTAGTCCTGCTTTCCGGAAACACCATATATTTT. It specifies CASSLVLLSGNTIYF.

This clonotype was counted at least ten times. V and J are TRBV5-1 and TRBJ2-1; D unclear. Germline loops: CDR1 SGHRS, CDR2 YFSETQ. The CDR3 extends over 13 amino acids. V lost 1 base to trimming and J lost 8 bases, with 10 bases between them. The CDR3 region is CASSLLLVDEQFF. The CDR3, as DNA: TGCGCCAGCAGCTTGCTGCTAGTGGATGAGCAGTTCTTC.

This clonotype was recorded many times. This chain uses TRBV20-1 with TRBJ2-7, with a possible D match to TRBD2 (5 bases). The CDR3 has 14 residues. The V end lost 1 base, the J end lost 4 bases, and 14 bases lay between the germline ends. Germline CDR1 is DFQATT and CDR2 is SNEGSKA (reference sequence). The CDR3 DNA reads TGCAGTGCTAGAGTGTCGGGAATGGGTTACGAGCAGTACTTC. It yields the protein CSARVSGMGYEQYF.

There are many counts of this clonotype. The chain is built from TRBV7-2 and TRBJ2-2; D is perhaps TRBD1 (5 bases). Germline CDR1 SGHTA, CDR2 FQGNSA. The CDR3 sequence is 14 residues long. Trimming pared 5 bases from V and 5 bases from J, leaving 12 bases between. The CDR3 coding sequence is TGTGCCAGCAGCCCAGTGCGACAGACCGGGGAGCTGTTTTTT. It translates to CASSPVRQTGELFF.

In its sample, this clonotype was seen many times. The junction and the germline gene differ at one end; a read error may be behind it. The J gene is TRBJ1-3, the V gene TRBV12-3 or TRBV12-4, with 7 nucleotides matching TRBD1. This CDR3 is built from 14 residues. The DNA for the CDR3 is TGTGCCAGCAGTTTCCAGGGGGGAGGAACCACCATATATTTT. Protein product: CASSFQGGGTTIYF.

Ten or more counts support this clonotype. J is TRBJ2-4 and V is TRBV5-1; 8 positions match TRBD1. V shed 1 base, J shed 8 bases, and the junction held 8 bases outside the gene matches. The CDR3 contains 15 residues. CDR1 SGHRS and CDR2 YFSETQ come from the germline V gene. Here the CDR3 DNA reads TGCGCCAGCAGCTTGAAAGGACAGGGTATAGACATTCAGTACTTC. Protein: CASSLKGQGIDIQYF.

This clonotype was seen at least ten times. This chain links TRBV28 with TRBJ2-1; TRBD2 agrees at 12 bases. With V trimmed by 4 bases and J by 4 bases, 2 bases remained unmatched. The CDR3 runs 15 residues. Germline V gene data show CDR1 as MDHEN and CDR2 as SYDVKM. The DNA for the CDR3 is TGTGCCAGCAGTTCTCTAGCGGGAGGGTACAATGAGCAGTTCTTC. It specifies CASSSLAGGYNEQFF.

This clonotype came up many times. The chain couples TRBV7-2 to TRBJ2-2; 7 positions match TRBD1. The germline CDR1 and CDR2 sequences are SGHTA and FQGNSA. The CDR3 loop spans 16 amino acids. After removal of 2 bases from V and 1 base from J, the junction contained 4 bases not matched to a gene. The CDR3 bases are TGTGCCAGCAGCTTAACATCAGGGGGGAACACCGGGGAGCTGTTTTTT. It translates to CASSLTSGGNTGELFF. Full variable domain (remainder filled in from reference TRBV7-2 and TRBJ2-2): GAGVSQSPSNKVTEKGKDVELRCDPISGHTALYWYRQSLGQGLEFLIYFQGNSAPDKSGLPSDRFSAERTGGSVSTLTIQRTQQEDSAVYLCASSLTSGGNTGELFFGEGSRLTVL.

In its sample, this clonotype was seen many times. The chain carries TRBV20-1 and TRBJ2-1; D is possibly TRBD2 (6 bases). From germline, CDR1 is DFQATT and CDR2 SNEGSKA (reference sequence). The CDR3 is 15 residues long. Between the trimmed V and J ends, which lost 3 bases and 8 bases, there was a span of 20 bases. The CDR3 coding sequence is TGCAGTGCTAGGGAACTAGCAGAGGCGCAATATGAGCAGTTCTTC. Protein sequence: CSARELAEAQYEQFF.

This clonotype was seen at least ten times. CDR3 sequence reads: CASSLVADNYNEQFF. In nucleotides, the CDR3 is TGTGCCAGCAGCTTAGTGGCGGACAACTACAATGAGCAGTTCTTC. The chain recombines TRBV7-2 with TRBJ2-1; D may be TRBD1 (5 bases). The germline V gene has CDR1 SGHTA and CDR2 FQGNSA. The CDR3 spans 15 residues. V lost 1 base, J lost 3 bases, and 10 bases lay in between.